This TCR beta chain stems from a study of blood T cells in healthy people across ages. The CDR3 runs to 11 residues. The V gene lost 4 bases and the J gene lost 2 bases, with 6 bases spanning the gap. Germline lookup yields CDR1 SQVTM and CDR2 ANQGSEA. Donors were systemically healthy Caucasian individuals from Russia aged 6 to 90 years. In its sample, this clonotype was seen many times. A second PCR of about 7 to 12 cycles used a sample-barcoded 5' primer and a J-beta primer mix. Researchers report that each sample yielded at least 2.5 million CDR3-containing paired-end reads. From the 5' RACE reads, TCRdb called clonotypes with MiXCR, one entry per CDR3 protein. The sample has fewer than 2,000,000 distinct CDR3 sequences, 30% to 40% seen once.

The sequence came from a human donor in good health. Input material: blood. This chain links TRBV29-1 with TRBJ2-7; no definite D call. CDR3 loop: CSVAAAYEQYF. The DNA for the CDR3 is TGCAGCGTTGCGGCCGCCTACGAGCAGTACTTC.